Presented here are 21 T cell receptor beta chains from one specimen sequenced in a study of T-cell memory formation after mild COVID-19. TCRdb fed the 5' RACE reads into MiXCR, producing one record per CDR3 protein. The sample carries 280,000 or so distinct CDR3 sequences, around 8% recorded once. Input material: PBMCs or a T cell subset sorted from them (not recorded which). The receptors come from a man aged 18 to 30 who had mild COVID-19 (a few samples of this study predate the infection). Cell type and time point are not known.

In its sample, this clonotype was seen a few times. V is TRBV7-9 and J is TRBJ2-1; 11 bases align to TRBD1. CDR3 length: 17 residues. Per the germline V gene, CDR1 is SEHNR and CDR2 is FQNEAQ (reference sequence). V lost 5 bases to trimming and J lost 8 bases; unmatched junction nucleotides: 14. The CDR3 loop reads CASSPPTPRTGGDEQFF. DNA for the CDR3: TGTGCCAGCAGCCCTCCAACCCCCAGGACAGGGGGCGATGAGCAGTTCTTC.

V gene TRBV7-8 combines with J gene TRBJ2-3; D unclear. This CDR3 comprises 16 residues. The V gene lost 5 bases and the J gene lost 0 bases, with 15 bases spanning the gap. Germline-derived CDR1 and CDR2 are SGHVS and FQNEAQ. The CDR3 sequence is CASSQLESGSTDTQYF. The CDR3, as DNA: TGTGCCAGCAGCCAATTAGAGTCCGGCAGCACAGATACGCAGTATTTT.

The chain links TRBV5-1 to TRBJ2-7; D may correspond to TRBD1 or TRBD2 (5 bases each). In germline, CDR1 is SGHRS, CDR2 YFSETQ. V lost 4 bases and J 2 bases, leaving 13 bases between the germline ends. The CDR3 length is 14 residues. The CDR3 DNA reads TGCGCCAGCAGCGTAGTCCCGGGACCCTACGAGCAGTACGTC. Protein product: CASSVVPGPYEQYV.

This clonotype has more than one count but fewer than ten. This chain joins TRBV11-2 and TRBJ2-5, with 7 bases matching TRBD1. The ends lost 5 bases at V and 4 bases at J; junction bases unmatched: 4. The germline V gene has CDR1 SGHAT and CDR2 FQNNGV. CDR3 size: 13 residues. The CDR3 spells CASSPGQAETQYF. The CDR3 DNA reads as TGTGCCAGCAGCCCTGGACAGGCAGAGACCCAGTACTTC.

The V call is TRBV29-1, the J call TRBJ2-7, with D unresolved. This CDR3 region has 12 residues. Germline-derived CDR1 and CDR2 are SQVTM and ANQGSEA. Trimming pared 1 base from V and 5 bases from J, leaving 9 bases between. The CDR3 here is CSVEASVHEQYF. The CDR3 DNA sequence: TGCAGCGTTGAAGCCAGTGTCCACGAGCAGTACTTC.

The chain joins TRBV5-1 to TRBJ2-4; the D gene is possibly TRBD1 (5 bases). Trimming took off 0 bases at V and 7 bases at J, with 11 bases between the two ends. This CDR3 has 14 residues. Per the germline V gene, CDR1 is SGHRS and CDR2 is YFSETQ. The CDR3 region is CASSLETAGNIQYF. CDR3 bases: TGCGCCAGCAGCTTGGAGACTGCAGGGAACATTCAGTACTTC.

This chain's CDR3 is CASSLALGQGEEKLFF. CDR3 bases: TGTGCCAGCAGCTTAGCTCTAGGACAGGGTGAGGAAAAACTGTTTTTT. This chain uses TRBV7-2 with TRBJ1-4; 8 nucleotides match TRBD1. In germline, CDR1 is SGHTA, CDR2 FQGNSA. The CDR3 length is 16 residues. The J segment lost 8 bases and the V segment lost 0 bases, leaving 8 bases of the junction unmatched.

The chain combines TRBV4-1 with TRBJ1-4; possible D gene TRBD1, 5 bases. V was trimmed by 1 base and J by 7 bases, leaving 13 bases between them. From germline, CDR1 is MGHRA and CDR2 YSYEKL. This CDR3 is 15 amino acids long. DNA of the CDR3: TGCGCCAGCAGCCAAGTGCGTCAGGGCGGTGAAAAACTGTTTTTT. This translates into CASSQVRQGGEKLFF.

The J gene is TRBJ2-7, the V gene TRBV5-6; no reliable D call. V lost 3 bases and J lost 1, with 11 bases in between. The CDR3 is 14 residues long. Germline CDR1 SGHDT, CDR2 YYEEEE. CDR3 sequence reads: CASSYGLGSYEQYV. CDR3 in DNA: TGTGCCAGCAGCTATGGTCTCGGGTCCTACGAGCAGTACGTC.

The chain has TRBV7-9 and TRBJ1-1, with D possibly TRBD1 on 5 matching bases. Germline V gene data show CDR1 as SEHNR and CDR2 as FQNEAQ (reference sequence). The CDR3 extends over 15 amino acids. V was trimmed by 1 base and J by 3 bases, leaving 12 bases between them. The CDR3 region has the DNA TGTGCCAGCAGCTTAGGGGGGATGGGGGACACTGAAGCTTTCTTT. It is translated as CASSLGGMGDTEAFF.

The chain carries TRBV4-3 and TRBJ2-3; 8 nucleotides align to TRBD2. V was pared by 6 bases and J by 3 bases, with 8 bases of the junction left unmatched. The CDR3 loop spans 15 amino acids. Germline V gives CDR1 LGHNA, CDR2 YSLEER. The CDR3 region is CASSQGLVGTDTQYF. The DNA for the CDR3 is TGCGCCAGCAGTCAGGGACTAGTAGGGACAGATACGCAGTATTTT.

This clonotype has only a few counts. CDR3: CSAPRGTSASEQYV. The CDR3 coding sequence is TGCAGTGCCCCCCGAGGGACTAGTGCGAGTGAGCAGTACGTC. The chain links TRBV20-1 to TRBJ2-7; TRBD2 aligns across 8 bases. V lost 6 bases to trimming and J lost 7 bases; unmatched junction nucleotides: 14. Germline V gene data show CDR1 as DFQATT and CDR2 as SNEGSKA (reference sequence). The CDR3 has 14 amino acids.

Here the CDR3 DNA reads TGCAGCGTTGAGGACACCAGCTCCTACGAGCAGTACTTC. Its translation is CSVEDTSSYEQYF. The genes are TRBV29-1 and TRBJ2-7, with D tentatively TRBD1 (5 bases). Germline lookup yields CDR1 SQVTM and CDR2 ANQGSEA. Trimming pared 3 bases from V and 0 bases from J, leaving 9 bases between. This CDR3 is built from 13 residues.

J is TRBJ1-1 and V is TRBV5-1; D is possibly TRBD1 (6 bases). The V end lost 0 bases, the J end lost 1 base, and 19 bases lay between the germline ends. CDR3 size: 18 residues. CDR1 is SGHRS, CDR2 YFSETQ, per germline. CDR3 residues: CASSLARITGSPNTEAFF. The DNA of the CDR3 is TGCGCCAGCAGCTTGGCCCGGATAACAGGGTCCCCGAACACTGAAGCTTTCTTT. Looking up the rest from reference TRBV5-1 and TRBJ1-1 gives the full variable domain: KAGVTQTPRYLIKTRGQQVTLSCSPISGHRSVSWYQQTPGQGLQFLFEYFSETQRNKGNFPGRFSGRQFSNSRSEMNVSTLELGDSALYLCASSLARITGSPNTEAFFGQGTRLTVV.

This clonotype was detected a few times. CDR3: CASSYSTFSPLHF. The CDR3, as DNA: TGTGCCAGCAGTTACTCGACGTTCTCACCCCTCCACTTT. The chain has TRBV6-2 or TRBV6-3 and TRBJ1-6; D unresolved. Germline assignment: CDR1 MNHEY and CDR2 SVGEGT. The CDR3 is made up of 13 amino acids. Trimming removed 0 bases at V and 10 bases at J, with 7 bases between.

The J gene is TRBJ2-1, the V gene TRBV9; possibly TRBD1 or TRBD2 for D (6 bases each). Between the trimmed V and J ends, which lost 4 bases and 9 bases, there was a span of 26 bases. The CDR3 runs to 17 residues. Per germline, CDR1 SGDLS and CDR2 YYNGEE. CDR3 bases: TGTGCCAGCAGCCGGAGGGGGGCTAGCAGGGCTTCCGGTGAGCAGTTCTTC. As protein: CASSRRGASRASGEQFF.

This clonotype was counted many times. V usage is TRBV28 and J usage is TRBJ2-3; 15 nucleotides align to TRBD2. V lost 5 bases and J lost 0; bases outside the gene matches: 12. The CDR3 is made up of 20 amino acids. Germline V gene data show CDR1 as MDHEN and CDR2 as SYDVKM. CDR3 loop: CASSTYTGTSGGISTDTQYF. The CDR3 nucleotides are TGTGCCAGCAGTACATACACCGGGACTAGCGGGGGGATTAGCACAGATACGCAGTATTTT.

This clonotype was seen a few times. CDR3 DNA: TGTGCCAGCAGCTTAGGTTACGGCAGCTCCTACGAGCAGTACTTC. It yields the protein CASSLGYGSSYEQYF. The genes are TRBV7-9 and TRBJ2-7; D gene unclear. In germline, CDR1 is SEHNR, CDR2 FQNEAQ (reference sequence). Deletions cut 1 base from V and 0 bases from J, with 10 bases between. This CDR3 has 15 amino acids.

This clonotype was seen only a few times. The genes are TRBV9 and TRBJ1-5, with 9 bases fitting TRBD1. V was clipped by 4 bases and J by 6 bases; unmatched bases: 8. CDR1 and CDR2 (germline): SGDLS, YYNGEE. The CDR3 extends over 15 amino acids. The CDR3 is CASSMGQGMGQPQHF. The CDR3 bases are TGTGCCAGCAGCATGGGACAGGGAATGGGTCAGCCCCAGCATTTT.

This clonotype was recorded at least ten times. The J gene is TRBJ2-4, the V gene TRBV9; D is possibly TRBD2 (6 bases). This CDR3 is built from 12 residues. Germline CDR1 SGDLS, CDR2 YYNGEE. Between the trimmed V and J ends, which lost 4 bases and 6 bases, there was a span of 8 bases. The CDR3 nucleotides read TGTGCCAGCAGCCCCGGGGGAAACATTCAGTACTTC. Its protein product is CASSPGGNIQYF.

The chain links TRBV7-8 to TRBJ2-3, with TRBD2 identical over 8 bases. The CDR3 extends over 16 amino acids. Per the germline V gene, CDR1 is SGHVS and CDR2 is FQNEAQ. Losses at the gene ends were 5 bases for V and 0 bases for J; bases not matched to a gene: 7. CDR3 amino acids: CASSRSIAGSTDTQYF. For the CDR3, the DNA is TGTGCCAGCAGCCGATCAATAGCGGGGAGCACAGATACGCAGTATTTT.